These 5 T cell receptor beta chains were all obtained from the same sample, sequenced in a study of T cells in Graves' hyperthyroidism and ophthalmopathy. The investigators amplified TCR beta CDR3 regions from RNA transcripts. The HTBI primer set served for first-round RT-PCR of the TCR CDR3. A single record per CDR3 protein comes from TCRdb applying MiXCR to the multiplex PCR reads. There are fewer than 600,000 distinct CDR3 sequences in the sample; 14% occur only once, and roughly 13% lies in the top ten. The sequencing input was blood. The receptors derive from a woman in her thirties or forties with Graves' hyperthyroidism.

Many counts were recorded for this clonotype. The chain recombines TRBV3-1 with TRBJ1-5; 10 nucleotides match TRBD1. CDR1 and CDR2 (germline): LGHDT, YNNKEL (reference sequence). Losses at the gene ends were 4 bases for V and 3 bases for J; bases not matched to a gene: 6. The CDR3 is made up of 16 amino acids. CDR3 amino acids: CASSPTGGTYNQPQHF. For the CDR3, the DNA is TGTGCCAGCAGCCCGACAGGGGGCACATACAATCAGCCCCAGCATTTT.

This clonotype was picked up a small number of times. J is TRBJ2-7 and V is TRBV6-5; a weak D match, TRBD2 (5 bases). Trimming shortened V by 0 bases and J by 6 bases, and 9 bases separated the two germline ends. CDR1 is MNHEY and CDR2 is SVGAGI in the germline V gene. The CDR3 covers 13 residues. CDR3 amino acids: CASSYSRGREQYF. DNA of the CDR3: TGTGCCAGCAGTTACTCTCGAGGGCGCGAGCAGTACTTC.

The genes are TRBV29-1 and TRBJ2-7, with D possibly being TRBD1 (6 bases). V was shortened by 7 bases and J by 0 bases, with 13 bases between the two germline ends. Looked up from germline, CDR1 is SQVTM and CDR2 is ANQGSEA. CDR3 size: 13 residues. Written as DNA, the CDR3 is TGCAGCGCGAGGGGGTCCTCCTCCTACGAGCAGTACTTC. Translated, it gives CSARGSSSYEQYF.

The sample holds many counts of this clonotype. The CDR3 loop is CASSPAGGPGDTQYF. The CDR3 DNA reads as TGTGCCAGCAGCCCAGCGGGAGGGCCGGGAGATACGCAGTATTTT. This chain connects TRBV12-3 or TRBV12-4 to TRBJ2-3, with 10 bases that match TRBD2. This CDR3 has 15 amino acids. J gave up 5 bases and V 6 bases, and 8 bases lay outside the gene matches.

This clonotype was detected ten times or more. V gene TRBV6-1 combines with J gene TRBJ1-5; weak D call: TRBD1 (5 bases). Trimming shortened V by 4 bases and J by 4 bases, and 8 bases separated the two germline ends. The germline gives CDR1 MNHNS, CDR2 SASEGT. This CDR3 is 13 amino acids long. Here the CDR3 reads CASSGDGNQPQHF. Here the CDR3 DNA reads TGTGCCAGCAGTGGGGACGGTAATCAGCCCCAGCATTTT.